The 32 T cell receptor beta chains reported below all come from one sample, sequenced in a study of blood T cell repertoires in COVID-19 (dated by TCRdb to 2018 to 2021). The library relied on the immunoSEQ multiplex PCR assay. Entries here come from immuneACCESS through TCRdb and include only in-frame sequences with V and J called. Some clones fail to appear in such tables; in the studies checked, an unresolved V gene covers under half of the shortfall, and the cause of the remainder is unknown. The sample has some 330,000 clones on record, more than 75% of them singletons. Around 2% of the sample goes to the ten largest clones. The specimen was PBMCs or T cells enriched from blood (not recorded which). These receptors all stem from a middle-aged man in a cohort exposed to, infected with or recovered from COVID-19 (not recorded which).

This chain joins TRBV28 and TRBJ1-5; a possible D gene is TRBD1 (6 bases). CDR3 length: 15 amino acids. CDR1 MDHEN and CDR2 SYDVKM come from the germline V gene. The V end was cut by 2 bases, the J end by 4 bases, with 12 bases between. CDR3 amino acids: CASSLTGTWNQPQHF. In DNA, the CDR3 is TGTGCCAGCAGTTTAACCGGGACATGGAATCAGCCCCAGCATTTT.

This clone has only one observation. The chain combines TRBV5-5 with TRBJ1-5; the match to TRBD1 covers 9 bases. CDR3 length: 15 residues. Germline CDR1 is SGHKS and CDR2 is YYEKEE (reference sequence). Germline trimming cut 2 bases from V and 9 bases from J; bases unmatched to any gene: 9. The CDR3 DNA reads as TGTGCCAGCAGCTTCGAGGGACAGGGTGTTTCGCCCCAGCATTTT. Residues: CASSFEGQGVSPQHF.

The chain employs TRBV11-2 and TRBJ2-6; D is undetermined. Per germline, CDR1 SGHAT and CDR2 FQNNGV. V gave up 1 base and J gave up 0 bases, with 10 bases separating them. This CDR3 has 17 residues. The CDR3 region is CASSLGYSGSGANVLTF. In DNA form, the CDR3 reads TGTGCCAGCAGCTTAGGGTACTCGGGCTCTGGGGCCAACGTCCTGACTTTC.

V is TRBV28 and J is TRBJ2-2; D may be TRBD2 (5 bases). This CDR3 spans 17 amino acids. V was clipped by 6 bases and J by 2 bases, with 19 bases between them. Looked up from germline, CDR1 is MDHEN and CDR2 is SYDVKM. The chain's CDR3 is CASSGPPPRTNTGELFF. CDR3 sequence (DNA): TGTGCCAGCAGCGGACCCCCCCCGCGGACTAACACCGGGGAGCTGTTTTTT.

V usage is TRBV6-5 and J usage is TRBJ1-1; D is unclear. Per germline, CDR1 MNHEY and CDR2 SVGAGI. V lost 6 bases and J 3 bases, leaving 5 bases between the germline ends. CDR3 size: 11 residues. This chain's CDR3 is CASRGDTEAFF. The CDR3, as DNA: TGTGCCAGCAGGGGCGACACTGAAGCTTTCTTT.

The chain carries TRBV6-6 and TRBJ2-7; TRBD2 agrees at 8 bases. The ends lost 0 bases at V and 2 bases at J; junction bases unmatched: 3. The CDR3 covers 15 residues. Germline CDR1 reads MNHNY; CDR2 reads SVGAGI (reference sequence). The DNA for the CDR3 is TGTGCCAGCAGTTACTCGGGTAGCGGGACCTACGAGCAGTACTTC. Amino acids: CASSYSGSGTYEQYF.

V gene TRBV27 combines with J gene TRBJ2-6; D is possibly TRBD1 (6 bases). The CDR3 covers 16 residues. The V gene lost 3 bases and the J gene lost 1 base, with 10 bases spanning the gap. CDR1 and CDR2 (germline): MNHEY, SMNVEV (reference sequence). This CDR3 reads CASSLVGGSGANVLTF. DNA for the CDR3: TGTGCCAGCAGTTTGGTAGGGGGATCTGGGGCCAACGTCCTGACTTTC. Together with reference TRBV27 and TRBJ2-6, the CDR3 gives the full variable domain: EAQVTQNPRYLITVTGKKLTVTCSQNMNHEYMSWYRQDPGLGLRQIYYSMNVEVTDKGDVPEGYKVSRKEKRNFPLILESPSPNQTSLYFCASSLVGGSGANVLTFGAGSRLTVL.

The chain joins TRBV7-9 to TRBJ1-2; 10 bases are shared with TRBD1. This CDR3 is built from 16 residues. Unmatched junction bases numbered 9, after V lost 3 bases and J lost 5 bases. Germline assignment: CDR1 SEHNR and CDR2 FQNEAQ (reference sequence). This chain's CDR3 is CASSLGGQGKSYGYTF. The CDR3 DNA reads TGTGCCAGCAGCTTGGGGGGACAGGGGAAATCATATGGCTACACCTTC.

The V gene is TRBV28, the J gene TRBJ2-5; D is ambiguous. The germline V and J ends were trimmed by 7 bases and 2 bases, with 17 bases remaining between them. This CDR3 has 15 amino acids. CDR1 and CDR2 from the germline V gene are MDHEN and SYDVKM. CDR3 loop: CASNSPVASQETQYF. CDR3 DNA: TGTGCCAGCAACTCCCCGGTTGCCTCGCAAGAGACCCAGTACTTC.

This chain links TRBV10-3 with TRBJ1-1; tentative D call: TRBD1 (5 bases). V lost 3 bases, J lost 2 bases, and 10 bases lay in between. In germline, CDR1 is ENHRY, CDR2 SYGVKD. This CDR3 spans 14 amino acids. The CDR3 DNA sequence: TGTGCCATCAGTGAACAGGCCTACAACACTGAAGCTTTCTTT. Translating it yields CAISEQAYNTEAFF.

A single count supports this clone. The chain combines TRBV18 with TRBJ1-5; D gene unclear. CDR1 and CDR2 from the germline V gene are KGHSH and LQKENI. CDR3 length equals 13 residues. V lost 4 bases, J lost 5 bases, and 9 bases lay in between. The DNA for the CDR3 is TGTGCCAGCTCACGAGGTGAGGATCAGCCCCAGCATTTT. This gives the protein CASSRGEDQPQHF.

The chain uses TRBV18 and TRBJ2-7; 16 bases align to TRBD2. J gave up 7 bases and V 3 bases, and 3 bases lay outside the gene matches. Germline V gene data show CDR1 as KGHSH and CDR2 as LQKENI. This CDR3 comprises 15 residues. As DNA, the CDR3 is TGTGCCAGCTCACCGGGACTAGCGGGAGGGCTAGAGCAGTACTTC. It yields the protein CASSPGLAGGLEQYF.

The rearrangement uses TRBV28 and TRBJ1-1, with TRBD1 matching over 11 bases. The germline V gene encodes CDR1 MDHEN and CDR2 SYDVKM. The CDR3 contains 15 residues. Trimming at V came to 3 bases and at J to 6 bases, leaving 6 bases not matched to a gene. The CDR3 DNA sequence: TGTGCCAGCAGTTTGGGGGACAGGGGGATTGCTGAAGCTTTCTTT. Translation gives CASSLGDRGIAEAFF. Variable domain in full (rest from reference TRBV28 and TRBJ1-1): DVKVTQSSRYLVKRTGEKVFLECVQDMDHENMFWYRQDPGLGLRLIYFSYDVKMKEKGDIPEGYSVSREKKERFSLILESASTNQTSMYLCASSLGDRGIAEAFFGQGTRLTVV.

This chain uses TRBV5-1 with TRBJ2-7; D possibly corresponds to TRBD2 (6 bases). V shed 1 base and J shed 4 bases, with 21 bases lying between them. CDR3 size: 17 residues. Germline loops: CDR1 SGHRS, CDR2 YFSETQ. In nucleotides, the CDR3 is TGCGCCAGCAGCTTGACTGTTCGGGAGCGAGACTTATACGAGCAGTACTTC. It yields the protein CASSLTVRERDLYEQYF.

J is TRBJ2-5 and V is TRBV5-4, with 8 nucleotides matching TRBD2. The CDR3 is made up of 14 amino acids. J lost 3 bases, V lost 4 bases, and 5 bases had no gene match. Germline loops: CDR1 SGHNT, CDR2 YYREEE (reference sequence). The CDR3 bases are TGTGCCAGCAGCCCCACGGGGGGGGAAGAGACCCAGTACTTC. This encodes CASSPTGGEETQYF.

J is TRBJ1-2 and V is TRBV27; 10 nucleotides agree with TRBD1. Per germline, CDR1 MNHEY and CDR2 SMNVEV (reference sequence). This CDR3 is built from 13 residues. V lost 9 bases to trimming and J lost 4 bases; unmatched junction nucleotides: 5. The chain's CDR3 is CASPGQGSYGYTF. The DNA for the CDR3 is TGTGCCAGTCCGGGACAGGGGAGCTATGGCTACACCTTC.

The CDR3 coding sequence is TGTGCCAGCATACACAGGGGTTTTCACACTGAAGCTTTCTTT. Translation gives CASIHRGFHTEAFF. The gene calls are TRBV16 and TRBJ1-1; 7 positions match TRBD1. V shed 7 bases and J 3 bases; nucleotides not matched to a gene: 8. The CDR3 consists of 14 residues. Germline-derived CDR1 and CDR2 are KGHSY and FQNENV.

The rearrangement joins TRBV27 to TRBJ1-1, with D hard to call. The CDR3 is made up of 16 amino acids. Germline V gene sequence: CDR1 MNHEY, CDR2 SMNVEV (reference sequence). The germline V and J ends were trimmed by 0 bases and 3 bases, with 14 bases remaining between them. The CDR3, as DNA: TGTGCCAGCAGTTTATCCCCAAGAAGAGGATACACTGAAGCTTTCTTT. Translating gives CASSLSPRRGYTEAFF.

The chain carries TRBV7-9 and TRBJ2-5; TRBD2 matches at 11 bases. Germline values: CDR1 SEHNR, CDR2 FQNEAQ (reference sequence). V lost 3 bases, J lost 5 bases, and 5 bases stayed unmatched. The CDR3 consists of 15 residues. The CDR3 loop reads CASSFSGRARETQYF. The CDR3 DNA follows: TGTGCCAGCAGCTTTAGCGGGAGGGCCAGGGAGACCCAGTACTTC.

The chain couples TRBV11-1 to TRBJ2-7, with D tentatively TRBD2 (5 bases). Between the trimmed V and J ends, which lost 5 bases and 3 bases, there was a span of 8 bases. The CDR3 length is 12 residues. Germline CDR1 SGHAT, CDR2 FQDESV (reference sequence). The DNA for the CDR3 is TGTGCCAGCAGCCCCCGGGGCTACGAGCAGTACTTC. It yields the protein CASSPRGYEQYF.

The chain combines TRBV19 with TRBJ2-6; D is perhaps TRBD1 (5 bases). V gave up 9 bases and J gave up 0 bases, with 9 bases separating them. Germline loops: CDR1 LNHDA, CDR2 SQIVND (reference sequence). This CDR3 has 14 residues. The CDR3 DNA is TGTGCCAGCCGACAGTCCTCTGGGGCCAACGTCCTGACTTTC. The encoded protein is CASRQSSGANVLTF. The variable domain in full, completed from reference TRBV19 and TRBJ2-6, reads DGGITQSPKYLFRKEGQNVTLSCEQNLNHDAMYWYRQDPGQGLRLIYYSQIVNDFQKGDIAEGYSVSREKKESFPLTVTSAQKNPTAFYLCASRQSSGANVLTFGAGSRLTVL.

The genes are TRBV2 and TRBJ2-7; TRBD1 matches at 8 bases. The CDR3 length is 14 residues. V was pared by 8 bases and J by 0 bases, with 6 bases of the junction left unmatched. Germline CDR1 reads SNHLY; CDR2 reads FYNNEI. This CDR3 reads CASRQQGVSYEQYF. CDR3 nucleotides: TGTGCCAGCCGCCAACAGGGGGTCTCCTACGAGCAGTACTTC. The full variable domain, its missing parts supplied by reference TRBV2 and TRBJ2-7, is EPEVTQTPSHQVTQMGQEVILRCVPISNHLYFYWYRQILGQKVEFLVSFYNNEISEKSEIFDDQFSVERPDGSNFTLKIRSTKLEDSAMYFCASRQQGVSYEQYFGPGTRLTVT.

This clone showed up just a few times. Additional DNA sequences in this sample encode the identical CDR3. The chain joins TRBV27 to TRBJ1-2; possibly TRBD1 for D (5 bases). The length of the CDR3 is 12 residues. Trimming pared 6 bases from V and 3 bases from J, leaving 8 bases between. Germline lookup yields CDR1 MNHEY and CDR2 SMNVEV (reference sequence). Here the CDR3 reads CASRTGDYGYTF. CDR3 DNA sequence: TGTGCCAGCAGAACAGGTGACTATGGCTACACCTTC.

This rearrangement joins TRBV5-1 to TRBJ1-2, with D possibly matching TRBD1 (6 bases). Trimming removed 1 base from V and 8 bases from J, with 18 bases in between. Germline values: CDR1 SGHRS, CDR2 YFSETQ. The length of the CDR3 is 15 residues. The CDR3 loop is CASSLSVGGARGYTF. For the CDR3, the DNA is TGCGCCAGCAGCTTGTCTGTTGGGGGCGCGAGAGGCTACACCTTC.

Written as DNA, the CDR3 is TGTGCCAGCAGCCCACAGGGCAACCTTAACTATGGCTACACCTTC. This encodes CASSPQGNLNYGYTF. This chain links TRBV5-5 with TRBJ1-2; TRBD1 is a possible D gene (6 bases). The CDR3 has 15 residues. Per germline, CDR1 SGHKS and CDR2 YYEKEE (reference sequence). Trimming took off 4 bases at V and 1 base at J, with 14 bases between the two ends.

This clone was observed once. V and J are TRBV3-1 (or the pseudogene TRBV3-2) and TRBJ2-3; a weak D match, TRBD2 (6 bases). The CDR3 spans 14 residues. V shed 4 bases and J shed 2 bases, with 10 bases lying between them. CDR1 is LGHDT, CDR2 YNNKEL, per germline (reference sequence). In nucleotides, the CDR3 is TGTGCCAGCAGCCCGGGACTGGACACAGATACGCAGTATTTT. Translated, it gives CASSPGLDTDTQYF.

This clone was seen a single time. The V call is TRBV7-9, the J call TRBJ1-3; D remains unclear. V lost 4 bases and J lost 6, with 10 bases in between. This CDR3 is built from 13 residues. Germline lookup yields CDR1 SEHNR and CDR2 FQNEAQ (reference sequence). CDR3 sequence (DNA): TGTGCCAGCAGCTCTCGGGGTGAAAACACCATATATTTT. Protein product: CASSSRGENTIYF. The variable domain in full, with the rest retrieved from reference TRBV7-9 and TRBJ1-3, is DTGVSQNPRHKITKRGQNVTFRCDPISEHNRLYWYRQTLGQGPEFLTYFQNEAQLEKSRLLSDRFSAERPKGSFSTLEIQRTEQGDSAMYLCASSSRGENTIYFGEGSWLTVV.

V and J are TRBV6-5 and TRBJ2-1; D is uncertain. The germline gives CDR1 MNHEY, CDR2 SVGAGI. V lost 5 bases and J lost 16, with 21 bases in between. This CDR3 is 13 amino acids long. CDR3 amino acids: CASSSSSGPLSFF. The CDR3 DNA is TGTGCCAGCAGTAGTTCTTCTGGGCCCCTTTCCTTCTTC.

This clone has a single count. J is TRBJ2-1 and V is TRBV5-1; 13 bases line up with TRBD2. Trimming took 1 base from V and 8 from J; bases not matched to a gene: 3. Germline lookup yields CDR1 SGHRS and CDR2 YFSETQ. The CDR3 has 15 residues. The CDR3 loop is CASSLTSGRADEQFF. The CDR3 nucleotides are TGCGCCAGCAGCTTGACTAGCGGGAGGGCCGATGAGCAGTTCTTC.

The V call is TRBV7-3, the J call TRBJ1-2, with 10 bases matching TRBD1. The germline V gene has CDR1 SGHTA and CDR2 FQGTGA. This CDR3 is 14 amino acids long. The V gene end was trimmed by 5 bases and the J gene end by 4 bases; junction bases not matched to a gene: 4. The CDR3 DNA reads as TGTGCCAGCAGCCCAGGACAGGGGGGCTATGGCTACACCTTC. It specifies CASSPGQGGYGYTF. Full variable domain (missing parts from reference TRBV7-3 and TRBJ1-2): GAGVSQTPSNKVTEKGKYVELRCDPISGHTALYWYRQSLGQGPEFLIYFQGTGAADDSGLPNDRFFAVRPEGSVSTLKIQRTERGDSAVYLCASSPGQGGYGYTFGSGTRLTVV.

V is TRBV7-9 and J is TRBJ2-3; D perhaps matches TRBD2 (5 bases). Trimming took off 3 bases at V and 1 base at J, with 11 bases between the two ends. Germline V gives CDR1 SEHNR, CDR2 FQNEAQ (reference sequence). The CDR3 sequence is 15 residues long. This CDR3 reads CASSFSGGGTDTQYF. CDR3 DNA sequence: TGTGCCAGCAGCTTCAGCGGCGGAGGCACAGATACGCAGTATTTT. Using reference TRBV7-9 and TRBJ2-3 for the parts outside the CDR3, the full variable domain is DTGVSQNPRHKITKRGQNVTFRCDPISEHNRLYWYRQTLGQGPEFLTYFQNEAQLEKSRLLSDRFSAERPKGSFSTLEIQRTEQGDSAMYLCASSFSGGGTDTQYFGPGTRLTVL.

The genes are TRBV5-3 and TRBJ1-1; TRBD1 might be the D (5 bases). TRBV5-3 is marked as an open reading frame, function uncertain. Trimming removed 2 bases from V and 0 bases from J, with 11 bases in between. The CDR3 totals 15 residues. CDR3 in amino acids: CARSFPGIMNTEAFF. In DNA, the CDR3 is TGTGCCAGAAGCTTCCCAGGGATCATGAACACTGAAGCTTTCTTT.